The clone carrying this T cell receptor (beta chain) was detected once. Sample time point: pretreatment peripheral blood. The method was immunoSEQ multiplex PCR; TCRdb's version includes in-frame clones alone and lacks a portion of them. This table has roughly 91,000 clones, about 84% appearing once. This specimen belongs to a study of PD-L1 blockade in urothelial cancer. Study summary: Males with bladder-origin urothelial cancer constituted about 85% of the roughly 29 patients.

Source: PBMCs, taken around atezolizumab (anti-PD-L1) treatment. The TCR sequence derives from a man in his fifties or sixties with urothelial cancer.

CDR3 amino acids: CASSAKGGTDTQYF. CDR3 in DNA: TGTGCCAGCAGCGCGAAGGGAGGCACAGATACGCAGTATTTT. The rearrangement uses TRBV7-9 and TRBJ2-3; D possibly corresponds to TRBD2 (5 bases). CDR1 SEHNR and CDR2 FQNEAQ come from the germline V gene (reference sequence). Deletions cut 5 bases from V and 1 base from J, with 10 bases between. This CDR3 is built from 14 residues.